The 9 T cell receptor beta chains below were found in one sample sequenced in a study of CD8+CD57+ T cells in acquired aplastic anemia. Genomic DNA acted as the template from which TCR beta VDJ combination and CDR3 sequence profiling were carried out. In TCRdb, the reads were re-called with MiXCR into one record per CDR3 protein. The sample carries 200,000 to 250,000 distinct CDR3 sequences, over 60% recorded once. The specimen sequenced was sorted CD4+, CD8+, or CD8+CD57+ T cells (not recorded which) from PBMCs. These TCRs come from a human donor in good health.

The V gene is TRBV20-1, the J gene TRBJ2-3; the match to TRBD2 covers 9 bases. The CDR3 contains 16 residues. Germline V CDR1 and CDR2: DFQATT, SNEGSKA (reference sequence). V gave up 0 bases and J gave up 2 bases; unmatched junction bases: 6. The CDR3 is CSAREAGGRVTDTQYF. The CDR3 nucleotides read TGCAGTGCTAGAGAGGCGGGCGGGAGGGTCACAGATACGCAGTATTTT.

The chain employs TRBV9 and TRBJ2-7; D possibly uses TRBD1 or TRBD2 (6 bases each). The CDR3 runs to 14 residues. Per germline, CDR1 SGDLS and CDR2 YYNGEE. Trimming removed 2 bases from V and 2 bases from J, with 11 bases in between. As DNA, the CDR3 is TGTGCCAGCAGCGTGCGGGACATCCCCTACGAGCAGTACTTC. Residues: CASSVRDIPYEQYF.

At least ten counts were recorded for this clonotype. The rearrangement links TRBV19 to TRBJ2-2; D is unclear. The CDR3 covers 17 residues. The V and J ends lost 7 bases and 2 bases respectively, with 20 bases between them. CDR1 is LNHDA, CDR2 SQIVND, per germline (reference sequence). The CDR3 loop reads CASKASLEGINTGELFF. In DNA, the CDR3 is TGTGCCAGTAAGGCCTCGCTCGAAGGGATTAACACCGGGGAGCTGTTTTTT. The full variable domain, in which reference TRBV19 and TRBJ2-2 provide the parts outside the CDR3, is DGGITQSPKYLFRKEGQNVTLSCEQNLNHDAMYWYRQDPGQGLRLIYYSQIVNDFQKGDIAEGYSVSREKKESFPLTVTSAQKNPTAFYLCASKASLEGINTGELFFGEGSRLTVL.

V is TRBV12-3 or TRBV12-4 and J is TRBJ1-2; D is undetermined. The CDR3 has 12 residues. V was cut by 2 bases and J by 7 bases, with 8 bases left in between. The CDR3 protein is CASSLSRGGYTF. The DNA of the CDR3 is TGTGCCAGCAGTTTAAGCCGCGGTGGCTACACCTTC.

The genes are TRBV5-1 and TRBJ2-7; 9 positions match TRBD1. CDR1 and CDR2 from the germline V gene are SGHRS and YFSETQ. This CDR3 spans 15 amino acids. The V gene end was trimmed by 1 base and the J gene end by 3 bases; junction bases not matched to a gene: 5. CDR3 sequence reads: CASSLPGTGYYEQYF. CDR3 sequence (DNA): TGCGCCAGCAGCTTGCCGGGGACAGGGTACTACGAGCAGTACTTC. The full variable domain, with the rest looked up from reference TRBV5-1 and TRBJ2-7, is KAGVTQTPRYLIKTRGQQVTLSCSPISGHRSVSWYQQTPGQGLQFLFEYFSETQRNKGNFPGRFSGRQFSNSRSEMNVSTLELGDSALYLCASSLPGTGYYEQYFGPGTRLTVT.

The CDR3 sequence is CASSSLTGESTDTQYF. The CDR3 DNA reads as TGTGCCAGCAGCTCCCTGACAGGCGAGAGCACAGATACGCAGTATTTT. This chain uses TRBV25-1 with TRBJ2-3, with D possibly matching TRBD1 (6 bases). V lost 6 bases and J lost 0, with 16 bases in between. The length of the CDR3 is 16 residues. Germline CDR1 MGHDK, CDR2 SYGVNS. The full variable domain, its missing parts supplied by reference TRBV25-1 and TRBJ2-3, is EADIYQTPRYLVIGTGKKITLECSQTMGHDKMYWYQQDPGMELHLIHYSYGVNSTEKGDLSSESTVSRIRTEHFPLTLESARPSHTSQYLCASSSLTGESTDTQYFGPGTRLTVL.

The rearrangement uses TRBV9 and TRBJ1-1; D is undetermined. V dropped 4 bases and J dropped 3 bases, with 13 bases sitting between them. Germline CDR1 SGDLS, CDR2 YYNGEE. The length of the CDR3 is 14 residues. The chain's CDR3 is CASSPDGAYTEAFF. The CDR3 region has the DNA TGTGCCAGCAGCCCCGACGGCGCATACACTGAAGCTTTCTTT.

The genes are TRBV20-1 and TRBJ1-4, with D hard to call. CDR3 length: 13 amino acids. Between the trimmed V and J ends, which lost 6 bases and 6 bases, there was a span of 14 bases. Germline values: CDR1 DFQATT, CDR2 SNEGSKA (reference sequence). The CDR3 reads CSAPGQSDEKLFF. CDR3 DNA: TGCAGTGCCCCGGGCCAATCGGATGAAAAACTGTTTTTT.

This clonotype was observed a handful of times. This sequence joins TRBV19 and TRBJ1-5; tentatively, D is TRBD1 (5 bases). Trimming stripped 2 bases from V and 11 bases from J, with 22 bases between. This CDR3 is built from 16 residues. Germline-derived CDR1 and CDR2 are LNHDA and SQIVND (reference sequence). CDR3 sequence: CASSISPPGRISAQHF. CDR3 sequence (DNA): TGTGCCAGTAGTATAAGTCCGCCAGGGAGAATTTCCGCCCAGCATTTT.